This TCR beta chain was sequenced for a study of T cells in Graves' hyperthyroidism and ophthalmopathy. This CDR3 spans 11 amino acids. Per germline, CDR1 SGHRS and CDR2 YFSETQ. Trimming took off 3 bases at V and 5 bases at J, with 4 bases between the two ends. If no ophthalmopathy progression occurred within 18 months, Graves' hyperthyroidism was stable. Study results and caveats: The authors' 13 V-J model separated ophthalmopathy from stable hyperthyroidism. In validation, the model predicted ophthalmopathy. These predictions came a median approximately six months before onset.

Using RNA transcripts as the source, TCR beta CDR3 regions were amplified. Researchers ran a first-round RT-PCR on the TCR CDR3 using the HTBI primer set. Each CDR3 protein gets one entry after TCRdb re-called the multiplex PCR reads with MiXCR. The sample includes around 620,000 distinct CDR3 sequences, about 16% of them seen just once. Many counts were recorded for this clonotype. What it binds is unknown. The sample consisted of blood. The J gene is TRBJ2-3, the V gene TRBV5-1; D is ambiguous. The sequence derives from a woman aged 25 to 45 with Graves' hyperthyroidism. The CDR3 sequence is CASSSLDTQYF. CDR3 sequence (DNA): TGCGCCAGCAGCTCCTTAGATACGCAGTATTTT.